The following is a T cell receptor beta chain sequence with its context. Its antigen is not identified. TCRdb keeps only in-frame clones here, not all; method: immunoSEQ multiplex PCR. Among approximately 210,000 clones listed, approximately 91% were seen once. The sample originates from a study of T cell responses to AZD1222 COVID-19 vaccine. Study-level points and caveats: Reportedly, nearly half of unique spike TCRs recognized epitopes outside B.1.351/B.1.1.7 mutations. Spike was spanned by vaccine-associated CD4 TCRs, which were dominant at 160-218 and 743-854. Among those given AZD1222, only five or six were seropositive at baseline.

Trimming took off 4 bases at V and 2 bases at J, with 15 bases between the two ends. The CDR3 is 16 amino acids. Germline V gene lookup returns CDR1 SGHAT and CDR2 FQNNGV. Whether given at about 4 or about 12 weeks, second doses were pooled. This receptor was taken from an adult who received the AZD1222 COVID-19 vaccine. This rearrangement joins TRBV11-2 to TRBJ2-1, with D tentatively TRBD2 (5 bases). Material: peripheral blood, obtained 28 days after the second AZD1222 dose. CDR3 residues: CASSSWRAEAYNEQFF. The CDR3 DNA follows: TGTGCCAGCAGCTCCTGGCGGGCGGAAGCCTACAATGAGCAGTTCTTC.